This T cell receptor (beta chain) emerged from a study of cytomegalovirus exposure and HLA in healthy donors. PCR primers comprised 60 Vbeta and 13 Jbeta primers. Assay used: immunoSEQ multiplex PCR; TCRdb lists only in-frame clones, some missing. The repertoire holds 100,000 to 150,000 clones, about 80% seen once, with less than 9.5% in the top ten. Trimming removed 3 bases from V and 1 base from J, with 17 bases in between. The V gene's germline CDR1 is LGHNA and CDR2 YNFKEQ. This CDR3 contains 17 residues. This receptor was obtained from a woman between 50 and 59 years old in good health and CMV-seropositive. The material sequenced was PBMCs. This chain uses TRBV4-2 with TRBJ2-3, with D perhaps TRBD2 (7 bases). The CDR3 nucleotides are TGTGCCAGCAGCCATGTTAAAGGGGGAGGGGGCACAGATACGCAGTATTTT. Its translation is CASSHVKGGGGTDTQYF.